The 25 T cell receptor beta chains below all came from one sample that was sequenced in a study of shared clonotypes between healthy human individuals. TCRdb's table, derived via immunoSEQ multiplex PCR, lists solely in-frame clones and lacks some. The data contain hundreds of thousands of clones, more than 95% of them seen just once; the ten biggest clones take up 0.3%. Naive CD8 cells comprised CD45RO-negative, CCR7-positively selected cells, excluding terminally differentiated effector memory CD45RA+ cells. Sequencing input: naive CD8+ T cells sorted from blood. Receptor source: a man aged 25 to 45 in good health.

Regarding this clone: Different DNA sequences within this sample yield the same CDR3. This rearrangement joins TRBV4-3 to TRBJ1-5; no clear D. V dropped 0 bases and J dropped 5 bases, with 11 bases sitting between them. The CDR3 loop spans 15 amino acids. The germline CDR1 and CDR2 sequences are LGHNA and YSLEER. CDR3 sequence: CASSQDRGFDQPQHF. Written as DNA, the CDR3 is TGCGCCAGCAGCCAAGATAGAGGGTTTGATCAGCCCCAGCATTTT.

As DNA, the CDR3 is TGTGCCAGCAGCTTAGGCGGGGGACCCTACGAGCAGTACTTC. Translating it yields CASSLGGGPYEQYF. The J gene is TRBJ2-7, the V gene TRBV7-2; 7 nucleotides align to TRBD2. Per the germline V gene, CDR1 is SGHTA and CDR2 is FQGNSA. J gave up 2 bases and V 1 base, and 2 bases lay outside the gene matches. The CDR3 extends over 14 amino acids.

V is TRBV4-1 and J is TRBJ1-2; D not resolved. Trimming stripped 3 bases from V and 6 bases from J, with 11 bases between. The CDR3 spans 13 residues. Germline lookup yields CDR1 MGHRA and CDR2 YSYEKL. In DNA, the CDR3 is TGCGCCAGCAGCCATTCGGTAGGGCATGGCTACACCTTC. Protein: CASSHSVGHGYTF.

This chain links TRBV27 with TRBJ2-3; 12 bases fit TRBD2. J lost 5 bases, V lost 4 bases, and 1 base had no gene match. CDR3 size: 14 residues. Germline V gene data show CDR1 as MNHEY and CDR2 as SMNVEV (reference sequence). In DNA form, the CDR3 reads TGTGCCAGCAGTTCGGGACTAGCGGGAGATACGCAGTATTTT. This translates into CASSSGLAGDTQYF.

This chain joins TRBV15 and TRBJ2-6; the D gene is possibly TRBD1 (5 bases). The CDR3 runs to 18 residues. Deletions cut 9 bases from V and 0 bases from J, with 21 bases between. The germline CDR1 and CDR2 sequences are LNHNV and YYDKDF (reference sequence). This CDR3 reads CATVTTTVSDSGANVLTF. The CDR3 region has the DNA TGTGCCACAGTCACGACGACAGTGAGTGACTCTGGGGCCAACGTCCTGACTTTC.

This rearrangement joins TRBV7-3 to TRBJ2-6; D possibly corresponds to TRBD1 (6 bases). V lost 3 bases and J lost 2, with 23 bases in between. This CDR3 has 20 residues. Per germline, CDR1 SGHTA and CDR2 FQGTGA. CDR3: CASSFYPSRQGLAGANVLTF. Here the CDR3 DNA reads TGTGCCAGCAGCTTTTATCCCTCCCGGCAGGGGTTAGCTGGGGCCAACGTCCTGACTTTC.

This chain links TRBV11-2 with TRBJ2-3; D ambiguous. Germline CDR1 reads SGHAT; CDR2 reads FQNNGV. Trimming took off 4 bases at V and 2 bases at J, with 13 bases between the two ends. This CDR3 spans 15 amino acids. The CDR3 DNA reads TGTGCCAGCAGCTCCTACGGGTGGAACACAGATACGCAGTATTTT. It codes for CASSSYGWNTDTQYF.

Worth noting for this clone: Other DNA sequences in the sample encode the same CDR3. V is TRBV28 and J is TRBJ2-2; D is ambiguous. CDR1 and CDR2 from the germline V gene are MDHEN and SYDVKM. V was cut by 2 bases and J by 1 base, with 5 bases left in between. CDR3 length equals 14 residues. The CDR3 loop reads CASSLTGNTGELFF. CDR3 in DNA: TGTGCCAGCAGTTTAACCGGGAACACCGGGGAGCTGTTTTTT.

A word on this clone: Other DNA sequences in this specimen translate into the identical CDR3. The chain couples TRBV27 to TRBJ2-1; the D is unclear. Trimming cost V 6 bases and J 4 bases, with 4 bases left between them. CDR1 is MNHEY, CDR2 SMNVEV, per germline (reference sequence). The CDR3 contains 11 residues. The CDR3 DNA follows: TGTGCCAGCAGATCTTACAATGAGCAGTTCTTC. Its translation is CASRSYNEQFF.

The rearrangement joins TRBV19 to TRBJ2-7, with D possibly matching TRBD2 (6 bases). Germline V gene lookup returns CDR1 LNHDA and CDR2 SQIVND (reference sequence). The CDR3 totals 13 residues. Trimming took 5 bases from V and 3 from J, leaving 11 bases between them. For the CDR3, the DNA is TGTGCCAGTAGTCCTTGGGACTTCTACGAGCAGTACTTC. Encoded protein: CASSPWDFYEQYF.

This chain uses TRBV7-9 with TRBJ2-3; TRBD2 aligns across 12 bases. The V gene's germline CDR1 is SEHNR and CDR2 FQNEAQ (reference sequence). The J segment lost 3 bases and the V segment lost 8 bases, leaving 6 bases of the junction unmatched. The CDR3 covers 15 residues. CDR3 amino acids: CASSGLAGRTDTQYF. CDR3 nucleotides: TGTGCCAGCTCAGGACTAGCGGGAAGAACAGATACGCAGTATTTT.

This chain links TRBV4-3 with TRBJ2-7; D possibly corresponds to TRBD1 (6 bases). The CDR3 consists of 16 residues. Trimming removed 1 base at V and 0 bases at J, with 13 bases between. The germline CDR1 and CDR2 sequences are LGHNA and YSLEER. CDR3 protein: CASSQGTAKSSYEQYF. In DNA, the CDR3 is TGCGCCAGCAGCCAAGGGACAGCTAAAAGCTCCTACGAGCAGTACTTC.

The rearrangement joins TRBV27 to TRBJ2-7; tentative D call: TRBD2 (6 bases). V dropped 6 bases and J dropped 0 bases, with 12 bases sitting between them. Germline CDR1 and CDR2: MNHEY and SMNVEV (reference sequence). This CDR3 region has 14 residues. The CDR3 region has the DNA TGTGCCAGCAGGGAGGAGGGCCTCTCCTACGAGCAGTACTTC. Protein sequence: CASREEGLSYEQYF.

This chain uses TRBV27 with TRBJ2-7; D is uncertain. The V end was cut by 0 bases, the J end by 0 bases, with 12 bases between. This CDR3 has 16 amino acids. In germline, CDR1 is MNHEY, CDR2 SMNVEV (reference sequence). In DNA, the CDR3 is TGTGCCAGCAGTTTATCGCCAGGCCGATTCTCCTACGAGCAGTACTTC. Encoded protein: CASSLSPGRFSYEQYF.

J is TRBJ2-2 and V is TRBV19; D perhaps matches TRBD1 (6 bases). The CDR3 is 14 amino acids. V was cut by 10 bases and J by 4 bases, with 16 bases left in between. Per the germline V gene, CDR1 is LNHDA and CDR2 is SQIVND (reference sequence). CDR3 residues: CATQQGLGTGELFF. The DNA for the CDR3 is TGTGCCACTCAACAGGGCTTGGGCACCGGGGAGCTGTTTTTT.

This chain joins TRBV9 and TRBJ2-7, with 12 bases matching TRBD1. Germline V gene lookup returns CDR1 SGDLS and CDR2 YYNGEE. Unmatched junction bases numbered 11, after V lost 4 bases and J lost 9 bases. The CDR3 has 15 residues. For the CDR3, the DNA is TGTGCCAGCAGCCCACGGGGGACAGGGGGCGCGGGGCAGTACTTC. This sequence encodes CASSPRGTGGAGQYF.

CDR3 DNA: TGTGCCAGCAGCGTAGCGGAGGAAGATACGCAGTATTTT. Its translation is CASSVAEEDTQYF. J is TRBJ2-3 and V is TRBV9, with D possibly being TRBD2 (5 bases). From germline, CDR1 is SGDLS and CDR2 YYNGEE. The ends were cut back, 0 bases at V and 5 bases at J, with 7 bases in the middle. This CDR3 has 13 amino acids. The full variable domain, completed using reference TRBV9 and TRBJ2-3, is DSGVTQTPKHLITATGQRVTLRCSPRSGDLSVYWYQQSLDQGLQFLIQYYNGEERAKGNILERFSAQQFPDLHSELNLSSLELGDSALYFCASSVAEEDTQYFGPGTRLTVL.

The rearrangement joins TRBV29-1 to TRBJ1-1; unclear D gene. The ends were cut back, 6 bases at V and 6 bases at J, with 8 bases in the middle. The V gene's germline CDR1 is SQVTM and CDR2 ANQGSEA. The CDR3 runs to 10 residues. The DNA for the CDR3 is TGCAGCGTCGCGGGTGCTGAAGCTTTCTTT. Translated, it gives CSVAGAEAFF.

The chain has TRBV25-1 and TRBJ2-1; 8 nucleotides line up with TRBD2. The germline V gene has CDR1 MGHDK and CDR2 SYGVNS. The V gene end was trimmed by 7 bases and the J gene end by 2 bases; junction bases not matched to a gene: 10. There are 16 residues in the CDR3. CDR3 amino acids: CASTFAGTSPYNEQFF. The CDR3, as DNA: TGTGCCAGCACTTTTGCCGGGACTAGTCCCTACAATGAGCAGTTCTTC.

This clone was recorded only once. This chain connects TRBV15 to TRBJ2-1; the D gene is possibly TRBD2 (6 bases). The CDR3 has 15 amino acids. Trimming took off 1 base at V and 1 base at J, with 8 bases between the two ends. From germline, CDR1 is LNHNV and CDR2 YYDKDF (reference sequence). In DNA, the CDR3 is TGTGCCACCAGCAGAGGCGGGGAATCCTACAATGAGCAGTTCTTC. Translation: CATSRGGESYNEQFF. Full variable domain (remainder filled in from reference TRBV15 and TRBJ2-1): DAMVIQNPRYQVTQFGKPVTLSCSQTLNHNVMYWYQQKSSQAPKLLFHYYDKDFNNEADTPDNFQSRRPNTSFCFLDIRSPGLGDTAMYLCATSRGGESYNEQFFGPGTRLTVL.

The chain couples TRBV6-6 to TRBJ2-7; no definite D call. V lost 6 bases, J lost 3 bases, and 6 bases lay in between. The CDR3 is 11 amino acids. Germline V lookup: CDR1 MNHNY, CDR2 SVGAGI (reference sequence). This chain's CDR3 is CASSTHYEQYF. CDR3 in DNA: TGTGCCAGCAGCACCCACTACGAGCAGTACTTC.

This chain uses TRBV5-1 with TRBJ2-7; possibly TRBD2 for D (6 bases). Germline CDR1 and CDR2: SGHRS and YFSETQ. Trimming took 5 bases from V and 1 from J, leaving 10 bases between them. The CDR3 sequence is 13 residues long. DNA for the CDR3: TGCGCCAGCAGGCCCGGACTATCCTACGAGCAGTACTTC. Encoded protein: CASRPGLSYEQYF.

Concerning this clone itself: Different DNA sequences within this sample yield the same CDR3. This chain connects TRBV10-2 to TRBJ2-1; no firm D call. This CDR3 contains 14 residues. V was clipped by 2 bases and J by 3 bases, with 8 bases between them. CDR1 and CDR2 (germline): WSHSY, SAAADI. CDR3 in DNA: TGCGCCAGCAGTGAGAGTGGCGGCTACAATGAGCAGTTCTTC. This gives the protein CASSESGGYNEQFF.

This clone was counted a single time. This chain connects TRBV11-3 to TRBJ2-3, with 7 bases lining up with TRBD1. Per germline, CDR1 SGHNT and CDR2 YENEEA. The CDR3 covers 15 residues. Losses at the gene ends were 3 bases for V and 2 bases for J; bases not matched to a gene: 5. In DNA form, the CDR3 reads TGTGCCAGCAGCTTTTCCGACAGGGTCACAGATACGCAGTATTTT. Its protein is CASSFSDRVTDTQYF.

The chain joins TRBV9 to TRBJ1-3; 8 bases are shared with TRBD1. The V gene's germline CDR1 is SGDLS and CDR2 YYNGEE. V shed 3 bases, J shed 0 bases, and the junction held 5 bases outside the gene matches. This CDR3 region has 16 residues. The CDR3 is CASSGGQAYSGNTIYF. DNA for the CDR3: TGTGCCAGCAGCGGGGGACAGGCCTACTCTGGAAACACCATATATTTT.